A selection of T cell receptor beta chains follows, all from one sample in a study of CD8 T cells in ankylosing spondylitis. MiXCR, applied by TCRdb to the 5' RACE reads, yields one record per CDR3 protein. Of approximately 250,000 distinct CDR3 sequences in the sample, approximately 30% were seen once. The sample comprised blood, either unsorted or a sorted T cell fraction (not recorded which). These receptor sequences come from a male donor with ankylosing spondylitis or in good health (not recorded which). Each CDR3 is given with its conserved first and last residue. Fields, in order: clone size, D gene, J gene, V gene, CDR3 protein, CDR3 DNA. D genes are given only for firm matches. For some rows the clone size is stated as once, few or many, or as a class when expanded; others skip it.

>.|TRBD1|TRBJ2-1|TRBV24-1
CATSDSVQGIVYNEQFF
TGTGCCACCAGTGATTCGGTACAGGGGATCGTCTACAATGAGCAGTTCTTC
>.|TRBD1|TRBJ1-2|TRBV12-3/TRBV12-4
CATHHRGRGFVYGYTF
TGTGCCACCCACCACAGGGGGCGCGGCTTTGTCTATGGCTACACCTTC
>many|.|TRBJ2-1|TRBV20-1
CSAPQSGYNEQFF
TGCAGTGCTCCCCAGAGCGGATACAATGAGCAGTTCTTC
>few|.|TRBJ1-5|TRBV12-3/TRBV12-4
CASSPRRDAQAQHF
TGTGCCAGCAGTCCCCGTCGGGACGCTCAGGCCCAGCATTTT
>few|TRBD2|TRBJ2-1|TRBV5-6
CASSFTSGASGDYNEQFF
TGTGCCAGCAGCTTCACTAGCGGGGCTTCAGGGGACTACAATGAGCAGTTCTTC
>.|TRBD1|TRBJ2-5|TRBV5-1
CASSLDSPGQGQETQYF
TGCGCCAGCAGCTTGGATTCTCCGGGACAGGGACAAGAGACCCAGTACTTC
>.|.|TRBJ2-1|TRBV12-3/TRBV12-4
CASSFWTTDDEQFF
TGTGCCAGCAGTTTTTGGACAACCGACGATGAGCAGTTCTTC
>few|.|TRBJ1-4|TRBV20-1
CSARDSGDLEKLFF
TGCAGTGCTAGAGATTCGGGGGACCTTGAAAAACTGTTTTTT
>.|.|TRBJ2-5|TRBV10-3
CAIMPRSGETQYF
TGTGCCATCATGCCCCGCTCCGGCGAGACCCAGTACTTC
>.|.|TRBJ2-7|TRBV27
CASSLFPVTHEQYF
TGTGCCAGCAGTTTGTTTCCGGTGACCCACGAGCAGTACTTC
>.|TRBD2|TRBJ2-1|TRBV20-1
CSATRGAYNEQFF
TGCAGTGCTACCCGGGGGGCCTACAATGAGCAGTTCTTC
>few|.|TRBJ2-5|TRBV6-1
CASRVSGRRETQYF
TGTGCCAGCAGAGTATCGGGGCGGCGAGAGACCCAGTACTTC
>many|.|TRBJ1-2|TRBV29-1
CSVVRAPGDGYTF
TGCAGCGTTGTGCGGGCCCCGGGGGATGGCTACACCTTC
>.|.|TRBJ2-3|TRBV20-1
CSASLGGDTDTQYF
TGCAGTGCTAGTCTCGGGGGAGACACAGATACGCAGTATTTT
>.|.|TRBJ1-1|TRBV6-5
CASGWNTEAFF
TGTGCCAGCGGCTGGAACACTGAAGCTTTCTTT
>few|.|TRBJ1-1|TRBV6-5
CASSYSTVTAEAFF
TGTGCCAGCAGTTACTCGACGGTGACAGCAGAAGCTTTCTTT
>.|.|TRBJ2-7|TRBV27
CASSSSGDYEQYF
TGTGCCAGCAGTTCCTCAGGTGACTACGAGCAGTACTTC
>.|TRBD2|TRBJ2-2|TRBV20-1
CSAEPSGGAPGELFF
TGCAGTGCCGAACCGAGCGGGGGGGCACCCGGGGAGCTGTTTTTT
>.|.|TRBJ2-3|TRBV20-1
CSARGMTGPSTDTQYF
TGCAGTGCTAGAGGTATGACGGGGCCTAGCACAGATACGCAGTATTTT
>many|TRBD1|TRBJ2-5|TRBV20-1
CSAFLRQGQTQYF
TGCAGTGCATTTCTGCGACAGGGGCAGACCCAGTACTTC
>few|.|TRBJ1-3|TRBV5-5
CASSSGALTGNTIYF
TGTGCCAGCAGCTCCGGTGCCCTTACTGGAAACACCATATATTTT
>many|.|TRBJ2-3|TRBV20-1
CSAWGLDPRTDTQYF
TGCAGTGCTTGGGGGTTAGACCCTCGCACAGATACGCAGTATTTT
>.|.|TRBJ2-3|TRBV7-9
CASSQRVTDTQYF
TGTGCCAGCAGCCAACGGGTCACAGATACGCAGTATTTT
>few|.|TRBJ2-5|TRBV29-1
CSVEEGSGTQYF
TGCAGCGTTGAAGAGGGGTCTGGGACCCAGTACTTC
>.|TRBD2|TRBJ2-1|TRBV12-3/TRBV12-4
CASREVAGALYNEQFF
TGTGCCAGCAGGGAAGTAGCGGGGGCCCTGTACAATGAGCAGTTCTTC
>.|.|TRBJ2-7|TRBV27
CASRRGGGNSYEQYF
TGTGCCAGCAGGAGAGGGGGGGGGAACTCCTACGAGCAGTACTTC
>few|.|TRBJ2-1|TRBV2
CASSEEQFGRNEQFF
TGTGCCAGCAGTGAAGAGCAATTCGGGCGCAATGAGCAGTTCTTC
>once|.|TRBJ2-1|TRBV7-6
CASSISGYSYNEQFF
TGTGCCAGCAGCATAAGCGGCTACTCCTACAATGAGCAGTTCTTC
>.|.|TRBJ2-3|TRBV7-6
CASSLASDSDTQYF
TGTGCCAGCAGCTTAGCGTCGGATTCAGATACGCAGTATTTT
>few|.|TRBJ2-6|TRBV10-1
CACEQGDSGANVLTF
TGCGCATGCGAACAGGGAGACTCTGGGGCCAACGTCCTGACTTTC
>.|TRBD1|TRBJ2-5|TRBV20-1
CSAKDRETQETQYF
TGCAGTGCTAAAGACAGGGAAACCCAAGAGACCCAGTACTTC
>.|.|TRBJ2-1|TRBV9
CASSVGWGSYNEQFF
TGTGCCAGCAGCGTAGGGTGGGGGTCCTACAATGAGCAGTTCTTC